The 23 T cell receptor beta chains reported below all come from one sample, sequenced in a study of CD8 T cells in ankylosing spondylitis. Study-wide results and limits: Characteristic, it appeared, of ankylosing spondylitis blood was a TCR beta motif of eight highly homologous variants.

TCRdb passed the 5' RACE reads through MiXCR, listing each CDR3 protein once. The sample contains under 450,000 distinct CDR3 sequences, approximately 17% of which appear only once. No antigens are known for them. Material for sequencing was blood, either unsorted or a sorted T cell fraction (not recorded which). The receptors were gathered from a male donor with ankylosing spondylitis.

This clonotype was observed at least ten times. The rearrangement links TRBV29-1 to TRBJ2-2; 7 nucleotides align to TRBD2. The germline V gene encodes CDR1 SQVTM and CDR2 ANQGSEA. This CDR3 spans 14 amino acids. V lost 3 bases to trimming and J lost 5 bases; unmatched junction nucleotides: 6. The CDR3 protein is CSVEGGKGTGELFF. CDR3 sequence (DNA): TGCAGCGTTGAGGGAGGGAAAGGAACCGGGGAGCTGTTTTTT.

This clonotype was seen a few times. The chain is built from TRBV20-1 and TRBJ2-3; 10 nucleotides align to TRBD2. V shed 4 bases, J shed 1 base, and the junction held 8 bases outside the gene matches. This CDR3 region has 16 residues. Germline CDR1 reads DFQATT; CDR2 reads SNEGSKA (reference sequence). The CDR3 here is CSANSLAGARTDTQYF. CDR3 coding DNA: TGCAGTGCTAACTCCCTAGCGGGGGCGCGCACAGATACGCAGTATTTT.

This clonotype has a handful of counts. The chain is built from TRBV6-1 and TRBJ2-6; unclear D gene. Trimming stripped 7 bases from V and 1 base from J, with 23 bases between. CDR1 MNHNS and CDR2 SASEGT come from the germline V gene. This CDR3 region has 19 residues. The CDR3 nucleotides are TGTGCCAGCAAAAACTCGGCCCAGGTTGCTAATTCTGGGGCCAACGTCCTGACTTTC. This gives the protein CASKNSAQVANSGANVLTF.

This clonotype was seen a handful of times. The chain employs TRBV6-5 and TRBJ1-1, with a possible D match to TRBD1 (5 bases). This CDR3 is 15 amino acids long. The germline V and J ends were trimmed by 2 bases and 1 base, with 11 bases remaining between them. Germline CDR1 reads MNHEY; CDR2 reads SVGAGI. The CDR3 is CASSYDRDGNTEAFF. The DNA for the CDR3 is TGTGCCAGCAGTTACGACCGGGACGGGAACACTGAAGCTTTCTTT.

The rearrangement joins TRBV28 to TRBJ1-1; 11 bases are shared with TRBD1. CDR3 length: 15 residues. Unmatched junction bases numbered 7, after V lost 6 bases and J lost 4 bases. Germline V lookup: CDR1 MDHEN, CDR2 SYDVKM. CDR3 amino acids: CASRGQGGWGTEAFF. Here the CDR3 DNA reads TGTGCCAGCAGGGGACAGGGGGGCTGGGGCACTGAAGCTTTCTTT.

This clonotype was counted only a few times. The rearrangement uses TRBV5-1 and TRBJ2-1, with TRBD2 matching over 9 bases. The CDR3 totals 15 residues. CDR1 is SGHRS and CDR2 is YFSETQ in the germline V gene. The V and J ends lost 2 bases and 5 bases, in that order; junction bases with no gene match: 5. The CDR3 loop is CASSLVAGADNEQFF. The CDR3 nucleotides read TGCGCCAGCAGCTTAGTAGCGGGAGCGGACAATGAGCAGTTCTTC. The whole variable domain, remainder taken from reference TRBV5-1 and TRBJ2-1, is KAGVTQTPRYLIKTRGQQVTLSCSPISGHRSVSWYQQTPGQGLQFLFEYFSETQRNKGNFPGRFSGRQFSNSRSEMNVSTLELGDSALYLCASSLVAGADNEQFFGPGTRLTVL.

This clonotype has more than one count but fewer than ten. V is TRBV5-1 and J is TRBJ2-5; D gene unclear. V lost 4 bases and J 2 bases, leaving 12 bases between the germline ends. CDR3 length equals 14 residues. Germline V gene sequence: CDR1 SGHRS, CDR2 YFSETQ. CDR3 sequence (DNA): TGCGCCAGCAGCAACGGTGACGGACAAGAGACCCAGTACTTC. It yields the protein CASSNGDGQETQYF.

As regards this clonotype: The CDR3 carries no conserved terminal phenylalanine or tryptophan, so it likely arises from a read error. The chain has TRBV6-1 and TRBJ1-5, with 8 bases fitting TRBD1. The junction had 3 bases not matched to a gene; V was cut back by 4 bases and J by 4 bases. The CDR3 length is 14 residues. Germline V CDR1 and CDR2: MNHNS, SASEGT. Here the CDR3 DNA reads TGTGCCAGCAGTGGTAGACAGGGGAATCAGCCCCAGCATCTT. This translates into CASSGRQGNQPQHL.

Here the CDR3 reads CASSWGIRGLDTEAFF. As DNA, the CDR3 is TGCGCCAGCAGCTGGGGGATCAGGGGATTGGATACTGAAGCTTTCTTT. The V call is TRBV5-1, the J call TRBJ1-1; possible D gene TRBD1, 6 bases. The ends were cut back, 3 bases at V and 5 bases at J, with 20 bases in the middle. This CDR3 is built from 16 residues. Germline loops: CDR1 SGHRS, CDR2 YFSETQ.

This clonotype was found a few times. The chain recombines TRBV10-1 with TRBJ1-2, with D possibly being TRBD1 (6 bases). The CDR3 runs to 13 residues. Germline CDR1 reads WNHNN; CDR2 reads SYGVQD (reference sequence). V shed 0 bases and J shed 7 bases, with 9 bases lying between them. The CDR3 nucleotides read TGCGCCAGCAGTGAGTCCAGGGGCGGTGGCTACACCTTC. Protein product: CASSESRGGGYTF.

J is TRBJ1-4 and V is TRBV15; tentatively, D is TRBD1 (5 bases). Trimming left V 8 bases short and J 4 bases short, with 11 bases between. CDR1 and CDR2 (germline): LNHNV, YYDKDF (reference sequence). There are 13 residues in the CDR3. The DNA of the CDR3 is TGTGCCACCCAAGAGGGGTATAATGAAAAACTGTTTTTT. Translating gives CATQEGYNEKLFF.

The chain links TRBV11-2 to TRBJ2-1; TRBD2 aligns across 7 bases. V was pared by 5 bases and J by 5 bases, with 18 bases of the junction left unmatched. The germline V gene has CDR1 SGHAT and CDR2 FQNNGV. The CDR3 covers 18 residues. The CDR3 loop is CASSRRDPGAGYHNEQFF. DNA for the CDR3: TGTGCCAGCAGCCGACGGGACCCGGGAGCGGGATACCACAATGAGCAGTTCTTC.

The chain uses TRBV29-1 and TRBJ2-3; D may be TRBD2 (7 bases). Germline loops: CDR1 SQVTM, CDR2 ANQGSEA. Trimming took off 4 bases at V and 2 bases at J, with 13 bases between the two ends. The CDR3 has 14 residues. CDR3 in amino acids: CSVVGGLDTDTQYF. Written as DNA, the CDR3 is TGCAGCGTTGTGGGGGGGCTTGACACAGATACGCAGTATTTT.

Many counts were recorded for this clonotype. The genes are TRBV4-1 and TRBJ2-1; TRBD2 matches 15 bases. The ends lost 3 bases at V and 3 bases at J; junction bases unmatched: 0. The CDR3 spans 16 residues. Germline V lookup: CDR1 MGHRA, CDR2 YSYEKL. The CDR3 DNA reads as TGCGCCAGCAGCCAGGGACTAGCGGGGGGCTACAATGAGCAGTTCTTC. Translated, it gives CASSQGLAGGYNEQFF.

The genes are TRBV30 and TRBJ2-3; D call uncertain. CDR3 size: 11 residues. Per germline, CDR1 GTSNPN and CDR2 SVGIG (reference sequence). The ends were cut back, 2 bases at V and 9 bases at J, with 9 bases in the middle. CDR3 protein: CAWSPQGTQYF. DNA for the CDR3: TGTGCCTGGAGTCCCCAAGGGACGCAGTATTTT.

This clonotype has a single count. The chain uses TRBV6-5 and TRBJ2-2; D may be TRBD2 (5 bases). V lost 2 bases and J lost 5, with 6 bases in between. Germline CDR1 and CDR2: MNHEY and SVGAGI. The CDR3 loop spans 13 amino acids. The CDR3 here is CASSYPGTGELFF. The CDR3 nucleotides read TGTGCCAGCAGTTACCCGGGGACCGGGGAGCTGTTTTTT.

This clonotype has just a few counts. The chain uses TRBV7-9 and TRBJ1-2; 10 nucleotides align to TRBD1. CDR3 length: 17 amino acids. Trimming removed 4 bases from V and 6 bases from J; junction bases left unmatched: 14. Germline assignment: CDR1 SEHNR and CDR2 FQNEAQ (reference sequence). Written as DNA, the CDR3 is TGTGCCAGCAGCTCCGGGCGATCGAGACAGGGGGCGCATGGCTACACCTTC. This encodes CASSSGRSRQGAHGYTF.

The J gene is TRBJ1-3, the V gene TRBV29-1; D not certain. CDR3 size: 14 residues. Germline CDR1 is SQVTM and CDR2 is ANQGSEA. Between the trimmed V and J ends, which lost 7 bases and 2 bases, there was a span of 15 bases. CDR3 region: CSAGGSGAGNTIYF. The CDR3 nucleotides read TGCAGCGCGGGCGGGAGTGGAGCTGGAAACACCATATATTTT.

This clonotype was observed a handful of times. The chain is built from TRBV10-3 and TRBJ2-7; D is perhaps TRBD1 (5 bases). Trimming stripped 1 base from V and 3 bases from J, with 16 bases between. Germline CDR1 is ENHRY and CDR2 is SYGVKD. CDR3 size: 16 residues. The CDR3: CAISELGQGISYEQYF. Here the CDR3 DNA reads TGTGCCATCAGTGAGTTAGGCCAGGGAATAAGCTACGAGCAGTACTTC.

The chain carries TRBV7-2 and TRBJ2-7; D is unresolved. V was clipped by 5 bases and J by 4 bases, with 15 bases between them. Germline CDR1 and CDR2: SGHTA and FQGNSA. The CDR3 is 14 amino acids. The CDR3 spells CASSPDPAMYEQYF. The CDR3 DNA reads as TGTGCCAGCAGCCCCGATCCGGCCATGTACGAGCAGTACTTC.

V gene TRBV20-1 combines with J gene TRBJ2-2; tentatively, D is TRBD1 (6 bases). The CDR3 consists of 18 residues. With 1 base removed from V and 5 bases from J, the gap between germline ends came to 23 bases. CDR1 and CDR2 from the germline V gene are DFQATT and SNEGSKA (reference sequence). The CDR3: CSARGGKQGGSSTGELFF. CDR3 bases: TGCAGTGCTAGAGGAGGGAAACAGGGCGGTTCGTCGACCGGGGAGCTGTTTTTT.

This chain uses TRBV28 with TRBJ2-7, with TRBD1 as a possible D gene (8 bases). Germline-derived CDR1 and CDR2 are MDHEN and SYDVKM. The V gene lost 5 bases and the J gene lost 3 bases, with 26 bases spanning the gap. This CDR3 contains 18 residues. The CDR3, as DNA: TGTGCCAGCAGTCCCCCGAGCGGGGCCAGGGGGCGAGGCTACGAGCAGTACTTC. Translation gives CASSPPSGARGRGYEQYF.

This sequence joins TRBV12-3 or TRBV12-4 and TRBJ1-6; possibly TRBD1 for D (5 bases). With 4 bases removed from V and 7 bases from J, the gap between germline ends came to 14 bases. The CDR3 extends over 15 amino acids. CDR3 protein: CASSYLPGNNSPLHF. The CDR3 DNA reads as TGTGCCAGCAGTTACCTACCAGGGAACAATTCACCCCTCCACTTT.